This T cell receptor beta chain was profiled in a study of T-cell reconstitution after alpha-beta-depleted transplantation in children. This clonotype was found many times. Unique molecular identifiers were used to barcode this TCRbeta library. TCRdb processed the PCR reads anew with MiXCR; each CDR3 protein has one entry. This sample has roughly 190,000 distinct CDR3 sequences, with about 15% found just once. The CDR3 is 18 amino acids. V gave up 5 bases and J gave up 0 bases, with 23 bases separating them. Germline V lookup: CDR1 SEHNR, CDR2 FQNEAQ (reference sequence). The sequence was obtained from a human donor who donated a stem cell graft to a child with acute lymphoblastic leukemia. The chain combines TRBV7-9 with TRBJ2-7; possibly TRBD1 or TRBD2 for D (5 bases each). The input for sequencing was PBMCs from the stem cell graft donor, taken from the stem cell graft. The CDR3 is CASSPSRGRGEASYEQYF. As DNA, the CDR3 is TGTGCCAGCAGCCCCAGCCGGGGCCGAGGAGAAGCCTCCTACGAGCAGTACTTC.